This TCR beta chain is from a study of coeliac disease. Sequencing used immunoSEQ multiplex PCR; TCRdb keeps in-frame clones, though not all of them. The sample holds about 4,500 clones, about three fifths seen once. The TCR comes from a woman under 30 with active celiac disease. The sequenced material came from intraepithelial lymphocytes from the gut.

CDR3 loop: CASSGQGSQPQHF. The CDR3, as DNA: TGTGCCAGCTCCGGACAGGGGAGTCAGCCCCAGCATTTT. This chain joins TRBV21-1 and TRBJ1-5; TRBD1, the D gene given by the table, was not confirmed from the DNA. TRBV21-1 is given as a pseudogene. This CDR3 is built from 13 residues.